These 27 T cell receptor beta chains were sequenced from one sample in a study of spatial heterogeneity in lung cancer (dated by TCRdb to between 2018 and 2021). The sample's time point label, decoded: sample taken at primary tumor resection. Without any cell sorting, TCR sequencing was performed on whole RNA extracted either from tumor and nontumor lung tissue or from cryopreserved PBMC samples. Library method: 5' RACE. The sequencer listed for this sample is NextSeq 500. The public reads were reanalyzed by TCRdb: fastp trimming at Q25, MiXCR alignment, in-frame beta chains only. Merged by CDR3 protein, the rows form single entries marked with the most common genes and DNA. The sample table holds under 14,000 distinct CDR3 sequences, of which approximately 6.8% were seen once. The ten most abundant clones make up under 30% of the sample. Sequencing was performed on PBMCs, taken at surgery. These receptors originate from a male donor with early-stage non-small cell lung cancer.

This clonotype was observed a handful of times. This beta chain is an unintended read in a library built for alpha chains; its size means little. The chain employs TRBV7-2 and TRBJ1-5, with D possibly TRBD1 on 6 matching bases. This CDR3 has 14 amino acids. The germline CDR1 and CDR2 sequences are SGHTA and FQGNSA. V lost 4 bases and J 4 bases, leaving 11 bases between the germline ends. CDR3 amino acids: CASSSGQKNQPQHF. Written as DNA, the CDR3 is TGTGCCAGCAGCTCTGGACAGAAAAATCAGCCCCAGCATTTT.

In this sample, this clonotype is medium-sized. Because the library targeted alpha chains, this beta chain is an off-target read whose size means little. The gene calls are TRBV6-4 and TRBJ2-2, with D uncertain. The V end lost 2 bases, the J end lost 3 bases, and 10 bases lay between the germline ends. This CDR3 spans 15 amino acids. Germline values: CDR1 MRHNA, CDR2 SNTAGT. Written as DNA, the CDR3 is TGTGCCAGCAGTGACGTACCTTTTGACACCGGGGAGCTGTTTTTT. Its protein product is CASSDVPFDTGELFF.

At least ten counts were recorded for this clonotype. In a library made to pick up alpha chains, this beta chain is a stray read with a size that means little. V usage is TRBV13 and J usage is TRBJ1-6; D is undetermined. CDR1 is PRHDT, CDR2 FYEKMQ, per germline (reference sequence). The CDR3 contains 13 residues. V lost 1 base, J lost 10 bases, and 8 bases lay in between. CDR3 in amino acids: CASSLDGESPLHF. The DNA for the CDR3 is TGTGCCAGCAGCTTAGATGGAGAATCACCCCTCCACTTT.

Comment on this clonotype: Little can be read into the size of this beta chain, an off-target read in a library designed for alpha chains. This chain links TRBV19 with TRBJ1-5; no firm D call. The CDR3 extends over 13 amino acids. Germline V gene data show CDR1 as LNHDA and CDR2 as SQIVND (reference sequence). Deletions cut 5 bases from V and 11 bases from J, with 16 bases between. CDR3 residues: CASSLNMERAQHF. The CDR3 DNA reads TGTGCCAGTAGTCTGAACATGGAGCGAGCCCAGCATTTT.

In its sample, this clonotype was seen many times. For a library built for alpha chains, this beta chain is a stray read; little rests on its size. The genes are TRBV29-1 and TRBJ1-4; unclear D gene. The germline CDR1 and CDR2 sequences are SQVTM and ANQGSEA. Trimming took 4 bases from V and 4 from J, leaving 13 bases between them. This CDR3 contains 14 residues. CDR3 protein: CSVVGGEFNEKLFF. Written as DNA, the CDR3 is TGCAGCGTTGTCGGCGGAGAGTTTAATGAAAAACTGTTTTTT.

This clonotype was seen at least ten times. This beta chain is a stray read from a library made for alpha chains; its abundance is not meaningful. The chain uses TRBV4-1 and TRBJ2-1; TRBD2 matches at 9 bases. CDR1 and CDR2 from the germline V gene are MGHRA and YSYEKL. The CDR3 length is 15 residues. V lost 3 bases, J lost 4 bases, and 4 bases stayed unmatched. The CDR3 is CASSHPGLAYNEQFF. The CDR3, as DNA: TGCGCCAGCAGCCATCCGGGACTAGCTTACAATGAGCAGTTCTTC.

This clonotype was observed at least ten times. This beta chain was picked up by a library intended for alpha chains and is off target, so its count carries little meaning. The genes are TRBV6-5 and TRBJ1-3; 7 bases agree with TRBD1. Germline loops: CDR1 MNHEY, CDR2 SVGAGI. Trimming removed 6 bases from V and 8 bases from J; junction bases left unmatched: 10. CDR3 length: 14 residues. CDR3 region: CASSRQGTLDTIYF. Written as DNA, the CDR3 is TGTGCCAGCAGCAGACAGGGAACGCTGGACACCATATATTTT.

This clonotype was observed many times. The library was designed around alpha chains, so this beta chain is a stray read whose abundance carries little weight. This rearrangement joins TRBV2 to TRBJ2-3; D unresolved. Per germline, CDR1 SNHLY and CDR2 FYNNEI. The CDR3 runs to 13 residues. V lost 6 bases and J 2 bases, leaving 9 bases between the germline ends. CDR3 protein: CASSGRTTDTQYF. The CDR3 DNA follows: TGTGCCAGCAGCGGCCGGACCACAGATACGCAGTATTTT.

This clonotype is medium-sized in the sample. The library was prepared for alpha chains; this beta chain is a stray read, so its frequency means little. The V and J genes are TRBV10-3 and TRBJ2-7, with D unclear. Trimming removed 0 bases at V and 4 bases at J, with 4 bases between. Germline V gene sequence: CDR1 ENHRY, CDR2 SYGVKD. There are 12 residues in the CDR3. The CDR3: CAISESIYEQYF. DNA for the CDR3: TGTGCCATCAGTGAGTCGATTTACGAGCAGTACTTC.

This clonotype occurred a few times. Found in a library prepared for alpha chains, this beta chain is an off-target read, and its abundance has little meaning. The chain links TRBV19 to TRBJ1-5; weak D call: TRBD1 (5 bases). Germline V lookup: CDR1 LNHDA, CDR2 SQIVND (reference sequence). V was cut by 8 bases and J by 4 bases, with 21 bases left in between. CDR3 size: 16 residues. The CDR3 here is CASRKLWTQKNQPQHF. The DNA of the CDR3 is TGTGCCAGTCGAAAACTATGGACACAAAAGAATCAGCCCCAGCATTTT.

As to this clonotype: This beta chain appears as a stray read in a library generated for alpha chains; its size is not informative. This chain connects TRBV18 to TRBJ1-6; 9 nucleotides align to TRBD1. The germline gives CDR1 KGHSH, CDR2 LQKENI. Unmatched junction bases numbered 3, after V lost 5 bases and J lost 7 bases. The CDR3 spans 14 residues. CDR3 DNA: TGTGCCAGCTCATTCGGACAGGGGAATTCACCCCTCCACTTT. Translated: CASSFGQGNSPLHF.

By share of the sample, this clonotype is medium-sized. With the library built for alpha chains, this beta chain is off target and its frequency is not meaningful. The chain is built from TRBV18 and TRBJ2-2, with D possibly TRBD2 on 5 matching bases. V was pared by 2 bases and J by 4 bases, with 14 bases between. The CDR3 runs 16 residues. Germline V gene sequence: CDR1 KGHSH, CDR2 LQKENI. The CDR3 bases are TGTGCCAGCTCACCAAGGCCGGGGTCGAGCACCGGGGAGCTGTTTTTT. This translates into CASSPRPGSSTGELFF.

Comments on this clonotype: The size of this beta chain means little, since it is a stray read in a library made for alpha chains. The rearrangement joins TRBV5-1 to TRBJ2-1, with no clear D. This CDR3 is 12 amino acids long. V was trimmed by 2 bases and J by 6 bases, leaving 6 bases between them. From germline, CDR1 is SGHRS and CDR2 YFSETQ. CDR3: CASSLPFNEQFF. As DNA, the CDR3 is TGCGCCAGCAGCTTACCTTTCAATGAGCAGTTCTTC.

This clonotype was seen ten or more times. This beta chain is an unintended read in a library built for alpha chains; its size means little. V and J are TRBV19 and TRBJ1-5, with D possibly being TRBD1 (6 bases). V lost 10 bases, J lost 7 bases, and 17 bases lay in between. Germline-derived CDR1 and CDR2 are LNHDA and SQIVND (reference sequence). The CDR3 is 13 residues long. Here the CDR3 reads CATSLQGGQPQHF. The CDR3 DNA sequence: TGTGCCACTTCTTTACAGGGTGGACAGCCCCAGCATTTT.

This clonotype has ten or more counts. With the library built for alpha chains, this beta chain is off target and its frequency is not meaningful. The chain joins TRBV7-8 to TRBJ2-1; 8 bases line up with TRBD2. Trimming at V came to 5 bases and at J to 3 bases, leaving 6 bases not matched to a gene. The CDR3 is made up of 15 amino acids. Germline assignment: CDR1 SGHVS and CDR2 FQNEAQ. DNA for the CDR3: TGTGCCAGCAGCCCGGGGGGGCAGGGCTACAATGAGCAGTTCTTC. Protein product: CASSPGGQGYNEQFF.

The sample holds many counts of this clonotype. This beta chain came through as a stray read in a library set up for alpha chains, and its size says little. The chain links TRBV15 to TRBJ1-2; D unclear. Germline CDR1 LNHNV, CDR2 YYDKDF (reference sequence). V dropped 0 bases and J dropped 4 bases, with 9 bases sitting between them. The CDR3 covers 14 residues. CDR3 sequence reads: CATSRDRSFYGYTF. CDR3 sequence (DNA): TGTGCCACCAGCAGAGATCGGTCTTTCTATGGCTACACCTTC. Full variable domain (remainder filled in from reference TRBV15 and TRBJ1-2): DAMVIQNPRYQVTQFGKPVTLSCSQTLNHNVMYWYQQKSSQAPKLLFHYYDKDFNNEADTPDNFQSRRPNTSFCFLDIRSPGLGDTAMYLCATSRDRSFYGYTFGSGTRLTVV.

This clonotype is labeled medium-sized (0.01 to 0.1%). As an off-target read in a library built for alpha chains, this beta chain has a frequency of little significance. J is TRBJ2-5 and V is TRBV5-1; D unclear. Trimming left V 4 bases short and J 2 bases short, with 12 bases between. The CDR3 extends over 14 amino acids. CDR1 and CDR2 (germline): SGHRS, YFSETQ. The CDR3 DNA reads TGCGCCAGCAGCGGACCGACCGGACAAGAGACCCAGTACTTC. Translated: CASSGPTGQETQYF.

As concerns this clonotype: As an off-target read in a library built for alpha chains, this beta chain has a frequency of little significance. The rearrangement uses TRBV6-2 or TRBV6-3 and TRBJ1-5; TRBD1 is a possible D gene (5 bases). Trimming took 4 bases from V and 7 from J, leaving 17 bases between them. The CDR3 has 15 residues. Germline V gene data show CDR1 as MNHEY and CDR2 as SVGEGT. The chain's CDR3 is CASSSISGSEQPQHF. CDR3 nucleotides: TGTGCCAGCAGTTCAATTTCAGGGTCAGAACAGCCCCAGCATTTT.

Notes on this clonotype: A library prepared for alpha chains yielded this beta chain as an off-target read; its size is of little meaning. The chain has TRBV11-2 and TRBJ2-1, with 11 bases fitting TRBD2. The CDR3 is 15 residues long. The V segment lost 5 bases and the J segment 7 bases; nucleotides outside the gene matches: 7. Germline V lookup: CDR1 SGHAT, CDR2 FQNNGV. The CDR3 sequence: CASSDPGLAENEQFF. The CDR3 DNA is TGTGCCAGCAGCGACCCGGGACTAGCGGAAAATGAGCAGTTCTTC.

Of note for this clonotype: This beta chain is a stray sequence in a library constructed for alpha chains; its clone size is not meaningful. The genes are TRBV18 and TRBJ2-2; no clear D. V shed 3 bases and J shed 4 bases, with 9 bases lying between them. Germline V gene data show CDR1 as KGHSH and CDR2 as LQKENI. CDR3 length equals 14 residues. The CDR3 loop reads CASSPLETTGELFF. The CDR3 region has the DNA TGTGCCAGCTCACCGCTCGAAACCACCGGGGAGCTGTTTTTT.

This clonotype was counted ten times or more. As an off-target read in a library built for alpha chains, this beta chain has a frequency of little significance. The chain is built from TRBV18 and TRBJ2-7, with 13 bases fitting TRBD2. The V and J ends lost 4 bases and 0 bases, in that order; junction bases with no gene match: 6. The CDR3 has 17 amino acids. Germline-derived CDR1 and CDR2 are KGHSH and LQKENI. Written as DNA, the CDR3 is TGTGCCAGCTCACGTGGGACTAGCGGGGAGAGCTCCTACGAGCAGTACTTC. Its translation is CASSRGTSGESSYEQYF.

Judged by abundance, this clonotype is medium-sized (0.01 to 0.1%). The size of this beta chain means little, since it is a stray read in a library made for alpha chains. The chain joins TRBV6-2 or TRBV6-3 to TRBJ2-7; no clear D gene. From germline, CDR1 is MNHEY and CDR2 SVGEGT. V shed 0 bases and J shed 4 bases, with 4 bases lying between them. The CDR3 length is 12 residues. In nucleotides, the CDR3 is TGTGCCAGCAGTTACTCGACGTACGAGCAGTACTTC. Translated: CASSYSTYEQYF.

This clonotype was counted many times. As an off-target read in a library built for alpha chains, this beta chain has a frequency of little significance. This rearrangement joins TRBV24-1 to TRBJ2-1, with D possibly matching TRBD2 (5 bases). The CDR3 totals 12 residues. CDR1 KGHDR and CDR2 SFDVKD come from the germline V gene. The germline V and J ends were trimmed by 2 bases and 15 bases, with 13 bases remaining between them. This chain's CDR3 is CATSDYAGLRFF. As DNA, the CDR3 is TGTGCCACCAGTGATTATGCAGGACTTAGGTTCTTC.

This clonotype was detected ten times or more. Since it is a stray read in a library aimed at alpha chains, this beta chain has a size that is not meaningful. The J gene is TRBJ2-5, the V gene TRBV7-9; TRBD2 aligns across 8 bases. Per germline, CDR1 SEHNR and CDR2 FQNEAQ (reference sequence). The CDR3 is 16 residues long. V gave up 3 bases and J gave up 4 bases; unmatched junction bases: 10. The chain's CDR3 is CASSFPSGPRRETQYF. CDR3 nucleotide sequence: TGTGCCAGCAGCTTCCCTAGCGGGCCTAGGAGAGAGACCCAGTACTTC.

This clonotype was seen many times. Since it is a stray read in a library aimed at alpha chains, this beta chain has a size that is not meaningful. V and J are TRBV6-6 and TRBJ2-7; D is uncertain. With 2 bases removed from V and 0 bases from J, the gap between germline ends came to 8 bases. The CDR3 loop spans 14 amino acids. Germline-derived CDR1 and CDR2 are MNHNY and SVGAGI (reference sequence). Here the CDR3 DNA reads TGTGCCAGCAGTTACCCGCAGAGCTCCTACGAGCAGTACTTC. It specifies CASSYPQSSYEQYF.

This clonotype was picked up many times. This beta chain is a stray read from a library made for alpha chains; its abundance is not meaningful. J is TRBJ2-1 and V is TRBV7-2, with D perhaps matching TRBD1 or TRBD2 (5 bases each). The V gene's germline CDR1 is SGHTA and CDR2 FQGNSA. Trimming pared 5 bases from V and 5 bases from J, leaving 10 bases between. The CDR3 covers 13 residues. The CDR3 sequence: CASSLGRNNEQFF. The CDR3 nucleotides are TGTGCCAGCAGCCTGGGACGGAACAATGAGCAGTTCTTC.

As concerns this clonotype: With the library built for alpha chains, this beta chain is off target and its frequency is not meaningful. V gene TRBV23-1 combines with J gene TRBJ2-7, with 10 bases fitting TRBD1. TRBV23-1 is classed as an ORF, of uncertain function. This CDR3 has 15 residues. The V gene end was trimmed by 6 bases and the J gene end by 6 bases; junction bases not matched to a gene: 11. The CDR3 protein is CASSHRDRGFSEQYF. CDR3 in DNA: TGCGCCAGCAGCCACCGGGACAGGGGATTTAGCGAGCAGTACTTC.